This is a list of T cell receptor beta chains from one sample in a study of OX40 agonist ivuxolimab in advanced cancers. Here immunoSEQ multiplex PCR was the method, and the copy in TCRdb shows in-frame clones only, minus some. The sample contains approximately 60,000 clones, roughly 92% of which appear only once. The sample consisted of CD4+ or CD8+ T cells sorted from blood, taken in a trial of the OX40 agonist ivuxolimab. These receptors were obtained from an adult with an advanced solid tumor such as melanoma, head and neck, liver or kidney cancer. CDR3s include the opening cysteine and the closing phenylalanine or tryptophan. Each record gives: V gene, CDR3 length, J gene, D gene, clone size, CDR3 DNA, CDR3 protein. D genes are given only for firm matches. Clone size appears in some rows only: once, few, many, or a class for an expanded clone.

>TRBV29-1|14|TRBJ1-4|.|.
TGCAGCGTTGGTTCCAGTGCAACTAATGAAAAACTGTTTTTT
CSVGSSATNEKLFF
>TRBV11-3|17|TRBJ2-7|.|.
TGTGCCAGCAGCTATGCAGGGAAGGGTTCAAGGGCCTACGAGCAGTACTTC
CASSYAGKGSRAYEQYF
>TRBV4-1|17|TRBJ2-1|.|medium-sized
TGCGCCAGCAGCGCTTACCTGAGGCCATACTCCTACAATGAGCAGTTCTTC
CASSAYLRPYSYNEQFF
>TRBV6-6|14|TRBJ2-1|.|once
TGTGCCAGCAGTTACACCAGAAGGGAGACGGAGCAGTTCTTC
CASSYTRRETEQFF
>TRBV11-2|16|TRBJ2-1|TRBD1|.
TGTGCCAGCAGCCCAAGGGACAGGGAGATCCTGAATGAGCAGTTCTTC
CASSPRDREILNEQFF
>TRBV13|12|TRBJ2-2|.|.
TGTGCCAGCAGCTTAGACACCGGGGAGCTGTTTTTT
CASSLDTGELFF
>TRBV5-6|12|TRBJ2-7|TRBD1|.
TGTGCCAGCGGCCGAGGGGGCAGCGAGCAGTACTTC
CASGRGGSEQYF
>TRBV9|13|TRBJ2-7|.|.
TGTGCCAGCAGCGTAGGTGGGAGCTACGAGCAGTACTTC
CASSVGGSYEQYF
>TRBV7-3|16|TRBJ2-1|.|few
TGTGCCAGCAGCCCGGGTAGCGGTAGCTCCTACAATGAGCAGTTCTTC
CASSPGSGSSYNEQFF
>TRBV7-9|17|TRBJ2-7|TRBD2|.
TGTGCCAGCAGCGACGATGAAACACTAGCGGGAGTCTACGAGCAGTACTTC
CASSDDETLAGVYEQYF
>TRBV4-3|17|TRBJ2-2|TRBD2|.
TGCGCCAGCAGCCAAGAAGATTGGACTAGCGGGACCGGGGAGCTGTTTTTT
CASSQEDWTSGTGELFF
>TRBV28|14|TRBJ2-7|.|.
TGTGCCAGCAGCCCGACGGGACTTAACTACGAGCAGTACTTC
CASSPTGLNYEQYF
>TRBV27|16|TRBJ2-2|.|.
TGTGCCAGCAGCCTTATAGCAGGGGAGGCGACCGGGGAGCTGTTTTTT
CASSLIAGEATGELFF
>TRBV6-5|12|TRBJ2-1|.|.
TGTGCCAGCACAGGGGGGAGCAATGAGCAGTTCTTC
CASTGGSNEQFF
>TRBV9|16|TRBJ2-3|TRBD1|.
TGTGCCAGCAGCGTACGGGACAGGGGAGGCACAGATACGCAGTATTTT
CASSVRDRGGTDTQYF
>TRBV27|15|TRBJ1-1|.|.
TGTGCCAGCAGTTTAATGTGGCGGGCTGGCACTGAAGCTTTCTTT
CASSLMWRAGTEAFF
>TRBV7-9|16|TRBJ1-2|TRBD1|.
TGTGCCAGCAGCTTTGGAACAGGGGTCGGTGTCTATGGCTACACCTTC
CASSFGTGVGVYGYTF
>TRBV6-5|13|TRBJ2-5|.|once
TGTGCCAGCAGTACCGGAGGATTAGAGACCCAGTACTTC
CASSTGGLETQYF
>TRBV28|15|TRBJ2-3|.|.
TGTGCCAGCAGTTTCACCGGAGAGGGGACAGATACGCAGTATTTT
CASSFTGEGTDTQYF
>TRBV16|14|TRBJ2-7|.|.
TGTGCCAGCAGCCACCACTGGGGGCACTACGAGCAGTACTTC
CASSHHWGHYEQYF
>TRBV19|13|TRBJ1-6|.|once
TGTGCCAGTAGAGCGGGGCTGTATTCACCCCTCCACTTT
CASRAGLYSPLHF
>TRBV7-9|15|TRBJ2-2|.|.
TGTGCCAGCAGCCCCGGGACGGTACAAACCGGGGAGCTGTTTTTT
CASSPGTVQTGELFF
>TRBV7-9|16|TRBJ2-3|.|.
TGTGCCAGCAGCTCCAGATTCGGGGCTACCACAGATACGCAGTATTTT
CASSSRFGATTDTQYF
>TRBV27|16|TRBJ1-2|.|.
TGTGCCAGCAGTTTAAGCATCAGGGATTTTAACTATGGCTACACCTTC
CASSLSIRDFNYGYTF
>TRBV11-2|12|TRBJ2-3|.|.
TGTGCCAGCATTCCTCACCCAGATACGCAGTATTTT
CASIPHPDTQYF
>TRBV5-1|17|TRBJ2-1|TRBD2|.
TGCGCCAGCAGCGGGGGACTAGCGGGAGGTCGGTACAATGAGCAGTTCTTC
CASSGGLAGGRYNEQFF
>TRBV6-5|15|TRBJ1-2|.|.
TGTGCCAGCAGAACAAGGGCGGTCCCTGACTATGGCTACACCTTC
CASRTRAVPDYGYTF
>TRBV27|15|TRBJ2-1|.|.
TGTGCCAGCGCTCCCCTGGTCCCTTCGGGCAATGAGCAGTTCTTC
CASAPLVPSGNEQFF
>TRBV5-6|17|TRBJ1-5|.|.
TGTGCCAGCAGCTTGGGGTCTAGGAGGGGTGGTAATCAGCCCCAGCATTTT
CASSLGSRRGGNQPQHF
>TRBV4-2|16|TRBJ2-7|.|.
TGTGCCAGCAGCCAAGATTTCCCGGGAGCCTCCTACGAGCAGTACTTC
CASSQDFPGASYEQYF
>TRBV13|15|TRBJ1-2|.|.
TGTGCCAGCAGCTTAGTTCGGGGCCCTAACTATGGCTACACCTTC
CASSLVRGPNYGYTF
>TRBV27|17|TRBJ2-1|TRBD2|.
TGTGCCAGCAGTTTCGTGGTAGCGGGAGTGGGCTACAATGAGCAGTTCTTC
CASSFVVAGVGYNEQFF
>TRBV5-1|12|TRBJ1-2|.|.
TGCGCCAGCAGACAACACTCAGGTGGCTACACCTTC
CASRQHSGGYTF
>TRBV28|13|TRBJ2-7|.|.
TGTGCCAGCAGTTTTGAGTTTAGTAACGAGCAGTACTTC
CASSFEFSNEQYF
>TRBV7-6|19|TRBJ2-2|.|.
TGTGCCAGCAGCTTAGTCACCGGGACCGAGGCGGCGGTCACCGGGGAGCTGTTTTTT
CASSLVTGTEAAVTGELFF
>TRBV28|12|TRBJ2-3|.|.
TGTGCCAGCACCCCGGTCCGGGGAACGCAGTATTTT
CASTPVRGTQYF
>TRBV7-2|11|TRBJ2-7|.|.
TGTGCCAGCAGCTTATCGTACGAGCAGTACTTC
CASSLSYEQYF
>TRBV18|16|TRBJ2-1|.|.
TGTGCCAGCTCACCACCGGGGGACCACTCCTACAATGAGCAGTTCTTC
CASSPPGDHSYNEQFF
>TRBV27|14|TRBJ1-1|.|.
TGTGCCAGCACCACGGGACACCCGAACACTGAAGCTTTCTTT
CASTTGHPNTEAFF
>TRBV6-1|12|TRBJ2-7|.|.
TGTGCCAGCAGTGATGGTGGGTGGGAGCAGTACTTC
CASSDGGWEQYF
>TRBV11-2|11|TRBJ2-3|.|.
TGTGCCAGCAGCTTTCGGGATACGCAGTATTTT
CASSFRDTQYF
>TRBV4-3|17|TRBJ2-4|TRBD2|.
TGCGCCAGCAGCTTAAGTGATCTAGCGGGAGAGGGGAACATTCAGTACTTC
CASSLSDLAGEGNIQYF